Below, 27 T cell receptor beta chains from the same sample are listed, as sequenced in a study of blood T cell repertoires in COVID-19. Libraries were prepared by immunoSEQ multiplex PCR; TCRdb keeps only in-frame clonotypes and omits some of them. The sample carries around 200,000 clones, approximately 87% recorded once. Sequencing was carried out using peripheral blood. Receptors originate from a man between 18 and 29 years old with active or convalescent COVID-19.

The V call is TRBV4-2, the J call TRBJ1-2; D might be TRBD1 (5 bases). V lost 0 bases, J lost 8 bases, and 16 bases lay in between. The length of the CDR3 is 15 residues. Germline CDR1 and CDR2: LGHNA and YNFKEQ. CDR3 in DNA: TGTGCCAGCAGCCAAGATTATGCCCCGGAGGGGGGCTACACCTTC. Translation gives CASSQDYAPEGGYTF.

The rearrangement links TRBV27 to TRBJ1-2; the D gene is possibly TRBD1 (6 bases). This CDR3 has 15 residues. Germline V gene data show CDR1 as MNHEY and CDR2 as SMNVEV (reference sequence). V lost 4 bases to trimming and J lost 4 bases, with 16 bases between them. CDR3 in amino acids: CASSYSRGNSYGYTF. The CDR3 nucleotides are TGTGCCAGCAGTTATTCCAGGGGCAACTCCTATGGCTACACCTTC.

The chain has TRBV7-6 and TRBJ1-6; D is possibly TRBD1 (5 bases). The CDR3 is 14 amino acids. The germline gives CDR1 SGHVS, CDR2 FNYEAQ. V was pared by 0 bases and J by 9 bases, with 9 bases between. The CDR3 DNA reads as TGTGCCAGCAGCTTAGCGATTAGGGGTTCACCCCTCCACTTT. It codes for CASSLAIRGSPLHF.

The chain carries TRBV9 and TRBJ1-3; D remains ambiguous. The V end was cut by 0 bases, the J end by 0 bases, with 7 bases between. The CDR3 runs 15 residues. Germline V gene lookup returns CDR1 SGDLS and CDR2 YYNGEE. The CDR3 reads CASSVAPSSGNTIYF. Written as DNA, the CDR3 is TGTGCCAGCAGCGTAGCGCCCAGCTCTGGAAACACCATATATTTT.

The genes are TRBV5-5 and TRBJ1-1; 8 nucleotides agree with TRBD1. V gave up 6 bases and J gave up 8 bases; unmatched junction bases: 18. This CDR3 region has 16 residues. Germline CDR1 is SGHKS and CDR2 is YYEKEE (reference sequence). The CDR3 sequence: CASTPRGQGGSIEAFF. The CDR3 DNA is TGTGCCAGCACACCTCGAGGACAGGGAGGCTCTATCGAAGCTTTCTTT.

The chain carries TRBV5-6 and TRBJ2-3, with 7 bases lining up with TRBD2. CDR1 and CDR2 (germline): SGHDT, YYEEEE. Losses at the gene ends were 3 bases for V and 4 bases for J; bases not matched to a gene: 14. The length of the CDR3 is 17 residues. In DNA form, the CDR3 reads TGTGCCAGCAGCTCGACACTAGCGATAGAGGGGCCAGATACGCAGTATTTT. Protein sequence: CASSSTLAIEGPDTQYF. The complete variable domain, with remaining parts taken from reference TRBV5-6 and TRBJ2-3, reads DAGVTQSPTHLIKTRGQQVTLRCSPKSGHDTVSWYQQALGQGPQFIFQYYEEEERQRGNFPDRFSGHQFPNYSSELNVNALLLGDSALYLCASSSTLAIEGPDTQYFGPGTRLTVL.

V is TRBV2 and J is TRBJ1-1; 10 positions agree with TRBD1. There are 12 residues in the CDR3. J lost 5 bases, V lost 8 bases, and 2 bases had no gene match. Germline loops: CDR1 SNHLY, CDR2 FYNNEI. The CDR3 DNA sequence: TGTGCCAGCCGGGACAGGGGAACTGAAGCTTTCTTT. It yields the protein CASRDRGTEAFF.

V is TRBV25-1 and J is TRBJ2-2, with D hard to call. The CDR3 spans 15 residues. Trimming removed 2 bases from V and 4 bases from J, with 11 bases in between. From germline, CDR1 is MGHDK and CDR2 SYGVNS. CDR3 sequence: CASSEPSYSTGELFF. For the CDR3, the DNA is TGTGCCAGCAGTGAACCGTCCTACTCCACCGGGGAGCTGTTTTTT. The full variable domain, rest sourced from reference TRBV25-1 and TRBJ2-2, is EADIYQTPRYLVIGTGKKITLECSQTMGHDKMYWYQQDPGMELHLIHYSYGVNSTEKGDLSSESTVSRIRTEHFPLTLESARPSHTSQYLCASSEPSYSTGELFFGEGSRLTVL.

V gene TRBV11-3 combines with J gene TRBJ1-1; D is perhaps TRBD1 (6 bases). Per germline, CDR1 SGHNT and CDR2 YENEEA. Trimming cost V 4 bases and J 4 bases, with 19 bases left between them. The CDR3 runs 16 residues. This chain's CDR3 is CASSSGTNSRGTEAFF. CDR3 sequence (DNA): TGTGCCAGCAGCTCGGGAACCAACTCCAGGGGCACTGAAGCTTTCTTT.

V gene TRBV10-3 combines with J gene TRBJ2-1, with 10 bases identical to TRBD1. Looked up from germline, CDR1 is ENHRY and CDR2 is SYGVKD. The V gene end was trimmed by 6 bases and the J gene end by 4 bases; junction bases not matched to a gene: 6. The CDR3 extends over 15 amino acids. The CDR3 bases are TGTGCCATCAGGACCGGGACAGGGGCTTACAATGAGCAGTTCTTC. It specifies CAIRTGTGAYNEQFF.

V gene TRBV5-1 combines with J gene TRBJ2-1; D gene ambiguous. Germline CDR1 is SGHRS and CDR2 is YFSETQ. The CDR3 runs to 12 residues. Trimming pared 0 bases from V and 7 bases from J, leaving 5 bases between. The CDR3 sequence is CASSLDLNEQFF. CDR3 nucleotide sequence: TGCGCCAGCAGCTTGGACTTAAATGAGCAGTTCTTC.

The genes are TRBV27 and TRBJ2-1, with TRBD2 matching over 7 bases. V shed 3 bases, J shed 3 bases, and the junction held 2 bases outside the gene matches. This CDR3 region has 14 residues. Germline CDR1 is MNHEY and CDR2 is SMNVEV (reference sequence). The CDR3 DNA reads TGTGCCAGCAGTTTTGGGGGGGTCTACAATGAGCAGTTCTTC. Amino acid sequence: CASSFGGVYNEQFF.

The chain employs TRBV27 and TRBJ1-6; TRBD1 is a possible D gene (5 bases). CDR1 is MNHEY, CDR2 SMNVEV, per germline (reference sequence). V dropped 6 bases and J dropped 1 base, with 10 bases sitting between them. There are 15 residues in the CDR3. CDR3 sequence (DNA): TGTGCCAGCAGCAGGGAAGGGTCCTATAATTCACCCCTCCACTTT. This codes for CASSREGSYNSPLHF.

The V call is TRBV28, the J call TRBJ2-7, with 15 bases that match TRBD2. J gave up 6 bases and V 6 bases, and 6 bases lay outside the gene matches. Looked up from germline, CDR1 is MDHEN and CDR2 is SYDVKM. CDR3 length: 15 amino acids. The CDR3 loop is CASSPGLAGGSEQYV. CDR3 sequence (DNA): TGTGCCAGCAGCCCCGGACTAGCGGGGGGGAGCGAGCAGTACGTC.

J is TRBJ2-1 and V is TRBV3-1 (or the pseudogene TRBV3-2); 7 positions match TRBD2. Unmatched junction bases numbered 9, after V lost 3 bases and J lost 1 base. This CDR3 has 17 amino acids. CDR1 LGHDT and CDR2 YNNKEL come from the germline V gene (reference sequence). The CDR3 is CASSHYGSGESYNEQFF. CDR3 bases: TGTGCCAGCAGCCATTACGGAAGCGGGGAGTCCTACAATGAGCAGTTCTTC.

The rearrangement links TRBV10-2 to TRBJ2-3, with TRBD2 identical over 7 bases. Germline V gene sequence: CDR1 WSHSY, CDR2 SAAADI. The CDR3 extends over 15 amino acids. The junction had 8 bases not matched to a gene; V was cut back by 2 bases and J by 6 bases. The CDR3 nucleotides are TGCGCCAGCAGTGAGCCTAGCGGTGGTGGGGATACGCAGTATTTT. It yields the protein CASSEPSGGGDTQYF.

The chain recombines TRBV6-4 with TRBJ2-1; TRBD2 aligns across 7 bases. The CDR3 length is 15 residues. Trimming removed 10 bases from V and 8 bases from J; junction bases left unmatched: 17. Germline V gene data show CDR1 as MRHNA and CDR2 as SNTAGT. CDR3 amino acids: CATSPSGTTFHEQFF. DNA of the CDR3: TGTGCCACCTCCCCAAGCGGGACCACGTTCCATGAGCAGTTCTTC.

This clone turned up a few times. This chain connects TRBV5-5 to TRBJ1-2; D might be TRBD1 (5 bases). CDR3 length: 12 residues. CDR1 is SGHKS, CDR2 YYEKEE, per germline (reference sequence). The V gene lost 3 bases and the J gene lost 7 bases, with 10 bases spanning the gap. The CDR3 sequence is CASSSRATGYTF. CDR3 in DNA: TGTGCCAGCAGCTCCAGGGCGACTGGCTACACCTTC.

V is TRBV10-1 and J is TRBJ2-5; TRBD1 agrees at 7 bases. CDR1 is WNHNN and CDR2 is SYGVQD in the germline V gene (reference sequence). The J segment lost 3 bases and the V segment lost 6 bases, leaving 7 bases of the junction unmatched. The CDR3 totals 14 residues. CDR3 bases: TGCGCCAGCAGCCCGGGACAGAAAGAAGAGACCCAGTACTTC. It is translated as CASSPGQKEETQYF.

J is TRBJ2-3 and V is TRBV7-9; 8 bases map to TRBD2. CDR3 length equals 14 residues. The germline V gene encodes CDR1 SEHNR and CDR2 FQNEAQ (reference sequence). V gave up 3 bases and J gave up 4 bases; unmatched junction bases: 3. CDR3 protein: CASSLGLGADTQYF. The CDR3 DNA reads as TGTGCCAGCAGCTTGGGACTAGGGGCAGATACGCAGTATTTT.

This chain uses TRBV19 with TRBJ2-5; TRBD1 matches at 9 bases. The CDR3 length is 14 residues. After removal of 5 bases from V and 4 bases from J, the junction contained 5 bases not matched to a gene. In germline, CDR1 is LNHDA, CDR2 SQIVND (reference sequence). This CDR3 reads CASSVSTGGETQYF. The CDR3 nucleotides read TGTGCCAGTAGTGTATCGACAGGGGGAGAGACCCAGTACTTC. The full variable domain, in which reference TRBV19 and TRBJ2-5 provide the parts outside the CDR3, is DGGITQSPKYLFRKEGQNVTLSCEQNLNHDAMYWYRQDPGQGLRLIYYSQIVNDFQKGDIAEGYSVSREKKESFPLTVTSAQKNPTAFYLCASSVSTGGETQYFGPGTRLLVL.

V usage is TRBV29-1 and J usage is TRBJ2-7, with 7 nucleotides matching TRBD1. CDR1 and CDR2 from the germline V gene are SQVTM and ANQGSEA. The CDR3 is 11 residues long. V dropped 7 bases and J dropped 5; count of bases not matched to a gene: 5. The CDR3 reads CSASQGNEQYV. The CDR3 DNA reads TGCAGCGCCTCACAGGGGAACGAGCAGTACGTC.

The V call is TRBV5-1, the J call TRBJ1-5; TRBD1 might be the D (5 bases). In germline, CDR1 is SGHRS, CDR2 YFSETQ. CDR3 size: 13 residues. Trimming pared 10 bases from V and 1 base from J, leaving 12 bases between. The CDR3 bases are TGCGCCTGGAGGGGTAGGAGCAATCAGCCCCAGCATTTT. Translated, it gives CAWRGRSNQPQHF.

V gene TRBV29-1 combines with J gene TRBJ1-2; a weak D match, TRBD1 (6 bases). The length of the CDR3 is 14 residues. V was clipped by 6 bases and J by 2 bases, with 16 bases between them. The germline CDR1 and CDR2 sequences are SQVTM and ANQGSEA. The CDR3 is CSVGGDITNYGYTF. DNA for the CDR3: TGCAGCGTCGGGGGGGACATCACCAACTATGGCTACACCTTC. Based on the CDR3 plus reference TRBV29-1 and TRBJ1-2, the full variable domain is SAVISQKPSRDICQRGTSLTIQCQVDSQVTMMFWYRQQPGQSLTLIATANQGSEATYESGFVIDKFPISRPNLTFSTLTVSNMSPEDSSIYLCSVGGDITNYGYTFGSGTRLTVV.

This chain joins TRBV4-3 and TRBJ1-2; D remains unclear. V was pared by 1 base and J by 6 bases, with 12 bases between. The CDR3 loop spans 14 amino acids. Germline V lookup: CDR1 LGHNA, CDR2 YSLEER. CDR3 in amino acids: CASSQGYNEDGYTF. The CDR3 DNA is TGCGCCAGCAGCCAAGGTTACAACGAGGATGGCTACACCTTC.

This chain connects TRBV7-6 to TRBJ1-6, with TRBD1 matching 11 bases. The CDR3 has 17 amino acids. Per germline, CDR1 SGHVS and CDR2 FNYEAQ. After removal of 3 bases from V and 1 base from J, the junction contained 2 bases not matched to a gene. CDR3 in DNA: TGTGCCAGCAGCTTTGGGACAGGGGGATCCTATAATTCACCCCTCCACTTT. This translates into CASSFGTGGSYNSPLHF.

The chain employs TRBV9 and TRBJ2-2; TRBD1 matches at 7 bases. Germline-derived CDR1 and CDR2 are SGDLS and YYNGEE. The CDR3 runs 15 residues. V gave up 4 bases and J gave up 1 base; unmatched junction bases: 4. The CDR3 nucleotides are TGTGCCAGCAGCCTGGGACAGAAGAACACCGGGGAGCTGTTTTTT. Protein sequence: CASSLGQKNTGELFF.